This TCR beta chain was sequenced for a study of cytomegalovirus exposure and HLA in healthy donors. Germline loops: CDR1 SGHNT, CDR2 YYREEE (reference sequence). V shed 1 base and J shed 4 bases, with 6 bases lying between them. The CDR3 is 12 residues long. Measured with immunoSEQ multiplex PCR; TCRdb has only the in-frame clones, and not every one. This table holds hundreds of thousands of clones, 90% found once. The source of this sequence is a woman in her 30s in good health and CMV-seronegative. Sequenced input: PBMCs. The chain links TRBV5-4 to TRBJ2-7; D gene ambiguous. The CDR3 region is CASSLPSYEQYF. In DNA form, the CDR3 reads TGTGCCAGCAGCTTGCCATCGTACGAGCAGTACTTC. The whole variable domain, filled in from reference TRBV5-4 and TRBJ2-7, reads ETGVTQSPTHLIKTRGQQVTLRCSSQSGHNTVSWYQQALGQGPQFIFQYYREEENGRGNFPPRFSGLQFPNYSSELNVNALELDDSALYLCASSLPSYEQYFGPGTRLTVT.